A single sample is the source of the 4 T cell receptor beta chains below, sequenced in a study of a mutant IDH1 vaccine in newly diagnosed glioma. This table comes from immunoSEQ multiplex PCR, and its TCRdb copy is limited to in-frame clones, with some not included. The data hold about 92,000 clones, with around 80% observed a single time. Time point reported: baseline, week 1 (first vaccination visit). Described treatment: pre-vaccination baseline after standard-of-care therapy. Sequences were derived from PBMCs, sampled from a glioma patient treated with radiotherapy, temozolomide or both. The receptor source for this set is a man aged 40-49 years with glioma.

The rearrangement links TRBV27 to TRBJ2-7; 9 nucleotides agree with TRBD1. This CDR3 is built from 14 residues. J was trimmed by 3 bases and V by 6 bases; bases with no gene match: 6. CDR1 and CDR2 (germline): MNHEY, SMNVEV (reference sequence). CDR3 sequence: CASSTDRGYYEQYF. The CDR3 nucleotides are TGTGCCAGCAGCACGGACAGGGGTTACTACGAGCAGTACTTC.

The rearrangement links TRBV7-9 to TRBJ2-1; D is uncertain. The germline V and J ends were trimmed by 2 bases and 3 bases, with 2 bases remaining between them. The germline V gene has CDR1 SEHNR and CDR2 FQNEAQ (reference sequence). The CDR3 is made up of 12 amino acids. DNA of the CDR3: TGTGCCAGCAGCTTAAACTACAATGAGCAGTTCTTC. It yields the protein CASSLNYNEQFF.

CDR3 sequence (DNA): TGTGCCAGCAGTGGGCTGGCAGGGGATGAGCAGTTCTTC. It codes for CASSGLAGDEQFF. The chain links TRBV2 to TRBJ2-1; the D gene is possibly TRBD1 (6 bases). Per germline, CDR1 SNHLY and CDR2 FYNNEI. Trimming cost V 4 bases and J 8 bases, with 12 bases left between them. This CDR3 region has 13 residues.

The gene calls are TRBV28 and TRBJ2-1; D is ambiguous. The germline gives CDR1 MDHEN, CDR2 SYDVKM. With 8 bases removed from V and 9 bases from J, the gap between germline ends came to 14 bases. The CDR3 contains 12 residues. CDR3 sequence reads: CASSSTPPEQFF. CDR3 DNA sequence: TGTGCCAGCTCTTCCACCCCCCCTGAGCAGTTCTTC.